Below, one TCR beta chain is given with its context. Its antigen remains unidentified. Clones were read by immunoSEQ multiplex PCR, and TCRdb kept only the in-frame ones, dropping some. The sample yields roughly 150,000 clones, roughly 88% seen once. The CDR3 contains 14 residues. Germline V gives CDR1 SGHVS, CDR2 FQNEAQ. Trimming cost V 5 bases and J 0 bases, with 8 bases left between them. These data belong to a study of T cell responses to AZD1222 COVID-19 vaccine. Findings of the study overall: Spike as a whole was targeted by vaccine-associated CD4 TCRs, dominant at 160-218 and 743-854. Within unmutated variant regions lay the reported targets of nearly half of spike-specific TCRs.

The source was peripheral blood, collected on day 0 of AZD1222 vaccination. The chain employs TRBV7-8 and TRBJ1-5; D call uncertain. This sequence originates from an adult in good health. The CDR3 reads CASSPSNSNQPQHF. The CDR3 DNA is TGTGCCAGCAGCCCCTCCAATAGCAATCAGCCCCAGCATTTT.